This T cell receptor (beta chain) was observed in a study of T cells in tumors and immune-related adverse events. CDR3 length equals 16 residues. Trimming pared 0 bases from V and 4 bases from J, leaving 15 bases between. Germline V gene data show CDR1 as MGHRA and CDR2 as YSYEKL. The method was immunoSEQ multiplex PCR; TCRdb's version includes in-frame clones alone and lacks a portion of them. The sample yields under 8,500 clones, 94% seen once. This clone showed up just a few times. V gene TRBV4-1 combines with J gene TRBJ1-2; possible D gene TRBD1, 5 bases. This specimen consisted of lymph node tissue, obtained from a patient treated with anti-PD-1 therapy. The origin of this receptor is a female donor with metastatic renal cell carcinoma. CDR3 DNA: TGCGCCAGCAGCCAAGATGAACGGGGACTTAGCTATGGCTACACCTTC. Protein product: CASSQDERGLSYGYTF.